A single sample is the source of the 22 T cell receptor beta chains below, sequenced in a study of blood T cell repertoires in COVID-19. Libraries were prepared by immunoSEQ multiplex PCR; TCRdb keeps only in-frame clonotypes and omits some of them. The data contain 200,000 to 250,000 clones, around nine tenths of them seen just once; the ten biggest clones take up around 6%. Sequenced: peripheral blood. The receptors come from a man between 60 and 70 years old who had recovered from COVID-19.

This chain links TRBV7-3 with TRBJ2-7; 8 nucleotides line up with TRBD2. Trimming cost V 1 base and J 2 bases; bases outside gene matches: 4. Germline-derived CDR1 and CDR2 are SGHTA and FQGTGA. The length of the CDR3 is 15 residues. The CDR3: CASSLNPAGAYEQYF. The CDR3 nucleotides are TGTGCCAGCAGCTTAAATCCAGCGGGAGCCTACGAGCAGTACTTC.

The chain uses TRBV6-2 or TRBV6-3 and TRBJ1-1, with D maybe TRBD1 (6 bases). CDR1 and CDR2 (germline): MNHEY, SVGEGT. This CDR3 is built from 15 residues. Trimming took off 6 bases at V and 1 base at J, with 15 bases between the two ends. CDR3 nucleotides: TGTGCCAGCAGATACAACAGGGATTCGAACACTGAAGCTTTCTTT. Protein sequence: CASRYNRDSNTEAFF.

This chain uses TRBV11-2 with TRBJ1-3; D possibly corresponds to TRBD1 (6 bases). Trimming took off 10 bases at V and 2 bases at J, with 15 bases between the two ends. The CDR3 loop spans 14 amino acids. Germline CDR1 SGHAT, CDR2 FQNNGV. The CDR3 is CATTQGTTGNTIYF. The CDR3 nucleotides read TGTGCCACCACACAGGGTACGACTGGAAACACCATATATTTT.

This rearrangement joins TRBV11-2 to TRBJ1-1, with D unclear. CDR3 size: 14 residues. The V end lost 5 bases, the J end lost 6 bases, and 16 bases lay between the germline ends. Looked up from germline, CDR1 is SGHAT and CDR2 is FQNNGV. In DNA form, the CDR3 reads TGTGCCAGCAGCCAAGAGGGAAGATCGGCTGAAGCTTTCTTT. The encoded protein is CASSQEGRSAEAFF.

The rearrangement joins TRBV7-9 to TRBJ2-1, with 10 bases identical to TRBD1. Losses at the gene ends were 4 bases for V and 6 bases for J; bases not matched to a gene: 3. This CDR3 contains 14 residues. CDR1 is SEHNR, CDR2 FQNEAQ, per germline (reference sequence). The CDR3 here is CASSSGQGVNEQFF. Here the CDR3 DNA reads TGTGCCAGCAGCTCCGGACAGGGGGTCAATGAGCAGTTCTTC.

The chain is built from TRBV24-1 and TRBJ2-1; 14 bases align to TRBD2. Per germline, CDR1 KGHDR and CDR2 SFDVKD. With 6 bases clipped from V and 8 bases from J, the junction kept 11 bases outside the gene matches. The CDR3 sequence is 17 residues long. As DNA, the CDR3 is TGTGCCACCAGTCCGACTAGCGGGAGGGCCGGGGCGGATGAGCAGTTCTTC. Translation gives CATSPTSGRAGADEQFF.

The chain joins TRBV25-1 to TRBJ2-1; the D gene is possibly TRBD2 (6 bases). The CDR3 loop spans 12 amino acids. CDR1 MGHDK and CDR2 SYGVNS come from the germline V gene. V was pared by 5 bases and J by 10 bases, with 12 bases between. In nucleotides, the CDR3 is TGTGCCAGCAGTATTGGCGCGGGAGAGCAGTTCTTC. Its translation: CASSIGAGEQFF.

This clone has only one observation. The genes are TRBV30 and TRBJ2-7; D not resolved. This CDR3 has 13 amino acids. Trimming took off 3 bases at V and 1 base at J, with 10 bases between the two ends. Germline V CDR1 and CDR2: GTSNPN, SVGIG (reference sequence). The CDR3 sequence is CAWRYGSSYEQYF. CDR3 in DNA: TGTGCCTGGAGGTACGGTTCATCCTACGAGCAGTACTTC.

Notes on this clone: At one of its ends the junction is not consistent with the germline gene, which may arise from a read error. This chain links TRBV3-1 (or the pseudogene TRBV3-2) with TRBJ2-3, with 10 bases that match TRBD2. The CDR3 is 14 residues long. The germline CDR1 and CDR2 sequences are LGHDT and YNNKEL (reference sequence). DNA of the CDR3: TGTGCCAGCAGCCAAGACAAGCTAGCGGGGGCTCCCAAATTT. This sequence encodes CASSQDKLAGAPKF.

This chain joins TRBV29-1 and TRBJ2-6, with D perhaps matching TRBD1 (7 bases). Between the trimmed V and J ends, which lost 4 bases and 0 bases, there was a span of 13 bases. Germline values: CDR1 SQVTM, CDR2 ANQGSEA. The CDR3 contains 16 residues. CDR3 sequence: CSVGGRGDSGANVLTF. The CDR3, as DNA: TGCAGCGTTGGGGGCAGGGGGGACTCTGGGGCCAACGTCCTGACTTTC.

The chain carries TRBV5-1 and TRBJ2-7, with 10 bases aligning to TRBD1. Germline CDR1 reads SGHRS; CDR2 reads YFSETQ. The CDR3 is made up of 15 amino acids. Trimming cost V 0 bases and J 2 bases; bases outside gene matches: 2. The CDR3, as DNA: TGCGCCAGCAGCTTGGACGACAGGGGGCCCTACGAGCAGTACTTC. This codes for CASSLDDRGPYEQYF.

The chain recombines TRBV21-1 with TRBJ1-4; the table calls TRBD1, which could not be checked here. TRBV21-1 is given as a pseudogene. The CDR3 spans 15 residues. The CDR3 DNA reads TGTGCCAGCCTCCCCCCGGGACAGTACTATGAAAAACTGTTTTTT. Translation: CASLPPGQYYEKLFF.

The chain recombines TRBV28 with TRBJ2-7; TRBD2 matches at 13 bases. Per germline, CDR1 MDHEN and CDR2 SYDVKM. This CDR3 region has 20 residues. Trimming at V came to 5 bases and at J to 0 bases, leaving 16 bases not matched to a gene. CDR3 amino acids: CASSPTGPGLAGTFSYEQYF. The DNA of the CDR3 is TGTGCCAGCAGTCCTACCGGACCGGGACTAGCGGGAACCTTCTCCTACGAGCAGTACTTC.

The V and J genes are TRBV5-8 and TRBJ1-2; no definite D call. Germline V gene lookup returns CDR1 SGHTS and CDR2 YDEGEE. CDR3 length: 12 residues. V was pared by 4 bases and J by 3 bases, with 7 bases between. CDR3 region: CASSRDYYGYTF. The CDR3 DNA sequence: TGTGCCAGCAGCCGCGACTACTATGGCTACACCTTC.

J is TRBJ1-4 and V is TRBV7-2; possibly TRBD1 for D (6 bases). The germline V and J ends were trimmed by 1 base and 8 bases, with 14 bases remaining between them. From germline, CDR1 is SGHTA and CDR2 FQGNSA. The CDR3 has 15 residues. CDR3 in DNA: TGTGCCAGCAGCTTAGAAGGGGGTTACTACGAAAAACTGTTTTTT. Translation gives CASSLEGGYYEKLFF.

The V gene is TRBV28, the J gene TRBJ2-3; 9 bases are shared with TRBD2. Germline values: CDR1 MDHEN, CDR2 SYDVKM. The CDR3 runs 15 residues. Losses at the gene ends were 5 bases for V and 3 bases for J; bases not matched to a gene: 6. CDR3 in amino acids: CASSLSGSGTDTQYF. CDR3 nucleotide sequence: TGTGCCAGCAGTCTTAGCGGGAGTGGGACAGATACGCAGTATTTT.

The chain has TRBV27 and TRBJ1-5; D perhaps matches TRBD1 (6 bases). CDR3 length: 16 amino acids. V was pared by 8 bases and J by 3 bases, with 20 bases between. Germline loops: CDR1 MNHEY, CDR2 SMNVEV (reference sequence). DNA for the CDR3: TGTGCCAGCTCCATGGGGCAGGGGCTTAACAATCAGCCCCAGCATTTT. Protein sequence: CASSMGQGLNNQPQHF.

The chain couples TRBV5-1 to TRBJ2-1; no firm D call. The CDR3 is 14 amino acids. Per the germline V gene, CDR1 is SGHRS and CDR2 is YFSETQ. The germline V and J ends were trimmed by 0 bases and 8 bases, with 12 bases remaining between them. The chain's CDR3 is CASSLGLILDEQFF. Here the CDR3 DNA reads TGCGCCAGCAGCTTGGGACTCATACTCGATGAGCAGTTCTTC.

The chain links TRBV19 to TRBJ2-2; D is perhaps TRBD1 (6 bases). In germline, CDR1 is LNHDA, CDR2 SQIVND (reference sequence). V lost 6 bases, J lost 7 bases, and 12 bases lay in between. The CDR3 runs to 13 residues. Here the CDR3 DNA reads TGTGCCAGTAGAAGAACAGGGTTCGGGGAGCTGTTTTTT. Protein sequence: CASRRTGFGELFF.

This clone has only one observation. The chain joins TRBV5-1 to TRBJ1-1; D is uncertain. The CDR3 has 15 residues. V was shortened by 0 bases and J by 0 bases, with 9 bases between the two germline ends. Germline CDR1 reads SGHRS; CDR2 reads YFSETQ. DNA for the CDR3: TGCGCCAGCAGCTTGGGAGCAGGAATGAACACTGAAGCTTTCTTT. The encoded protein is CASSLGAGMNTEAFF.

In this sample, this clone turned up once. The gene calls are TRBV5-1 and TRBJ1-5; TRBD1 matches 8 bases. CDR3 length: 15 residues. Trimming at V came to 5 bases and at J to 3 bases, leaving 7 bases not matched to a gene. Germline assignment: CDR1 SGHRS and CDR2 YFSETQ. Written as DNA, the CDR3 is TGCGCCAGCAGGGCCGGGACAGGCCCCAATCAGCCCCAGCATTTT. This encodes CASRAGTGPNQPQHF.

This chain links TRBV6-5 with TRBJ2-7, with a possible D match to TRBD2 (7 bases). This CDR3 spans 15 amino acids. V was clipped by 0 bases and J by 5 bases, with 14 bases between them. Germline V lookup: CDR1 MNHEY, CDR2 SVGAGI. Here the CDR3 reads CASSYSGGRKNEQYF. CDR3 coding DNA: TGTGCCAGCAGTTACTCGGGGGGGCGTAAGAACGAGCAGTACTTC.